Below are 27 T cell receptor beta chains sequenced from a single sample in a study of vaccination and CD4 T cells after COVID-19 (dated by TCRdb to between 2021 and 2023). The library was generated by PCR. Sequencing instrument: Illumina iSeq 100. At the Johns Hopkins FTIC core, DNA from the cultured CD4+ T cells underwent TCR sequencing with the Oncomine TCR Beta short-read assay. TCRdb reprocessed the public reads (quality trimming at Q25 with fastp, clone calling with MiXCR) and kept in-frame beta chains. CDR3 protein duplicates are merged, each entry listing the most common genes and DNA. The sample records 20,000 or so distinct CDR3 sequences, 45% to 50% of which are singletons. The ten largest clones take up around an eighth of the sample. This sample's treatment or condition label indicates: approximately 9-day PBMC culture with coronavirus spike peptide pools or control peptides (ViraFEST assay).

Antigen specificity for these receptors is unknown. Material: cultured CD4+ T cells from blood. These receptor sequences come from a human donor with COVID-19.

This clonotype has more than one count but fewer than ten. J is TRBJ1-2 and V is TRBV30; D may be TRBD1 (6 bases). The CDR3 has 14 residues. V was shortened by 6 bases and J by 4 bases, with 18 bases between the two germline ends. Germline CDR1 reads GTSNPN; CDR2 reads SVGIG (reference sequence). CDR3 loop: CACQGGGLGYGYTF. CDR3 nucleotide sequence: TGTGCCTGCCAAGGAGGGGGTCTCGGCTATGGCTACACCTTC. Full variable domain (missing parts from reference TRBV30 and TRBJ1-2): SQTIHQWPATLVQPVGSPLSLECTVEGTSNPNLYWYRQAAGRGLQLLFYSVGIGQISSEVPQNLSASRPQDRQFILSSKKLLLSDSGFYLCACQGGGLGYGYTFGSGTRLTVV.

The chain uses TRBV12-3 or TRBV12-4 and TRBJ2-7; TRBD2 agrees at 14 bases. CDR3 length equals 14 residues. Unmatched junction bases numbered 1, after V lost 5 bases and J lost 4 bases. The CDR3 DNA sequence: TGTGCCAGCAGTCGGACTAGCGGGGGGTACGAGCAGTACTTC. Its translation is CASSRTSGGYEQYF.

The rearrangement links TRBV28 to TRBJ2-7; 8 bases are a match to TRBD2. Germline values: CDR1 MDHEN, CDR2 SYDVKM. With 5 bases clipped from V and 4 bases from J, the junction kept 10 bases outside the gene matches. This CDR3 contains 15 residues. The DNA of the CDR3 is TGTGCCAGCAGTCGACAGCACCGCGGGGGGTACGAGCAGTACTTC. Protein sequence: CASSRQHRGGYEQYF.

This clonotype was counted between two and nine times. The chain recombines TRBV20-1 with TRBJ2-2; 7 bases fit TRBD2. J gave up 3 bases and V 6 bases, and 1 base lay outside the gene matches. The CDR3 contains 12 residues. Germline CDR1 DFQATT, CDR2 SNEGSKA (reference sequence). The CDR3 region is CSATSDTGELFF. Here the CDR3 DNA reads TGCAGTGCCACTAGCGACACCGGGGAGCTGTTTTTT.

This clonotype has more than one count but fewer than ten. The CDR3 reads CASNLQGPGELFF. DNA for the CDR3: TGTGCCAGCAACCTACAGGGTCCCGGGGAGCTGTTTTTT. J is TRBJ2-2 and V is TRBV11-2; D possibly corresponds to TRBD1 (6 bases). Germline values: CDR1 SGHAT, CDR2 FQNNGV. V lost 7 bases and J 6 bases, leaving 12 bases between the germline ends. The CDR3 totals 13 residues.

The chain recombines TRBV7-2 with TRBJ1-2, with 7 bases matching TRBD1. Trimming removed 1 base from V and 8 bases from J; junction bases left unmatched: 10. Germline-derived CDR1 and CDR2 are SGHTA and FQGNSA. This CDR3 comprises 15 residues. The CDR3 nucleotides are TGTGCCAGCAGCTTAGGCACCGACAGGGCAGGGGGCTACACCTTC. This sequence encodes CASSLGTDRAGGYTF. Combining the CDR3 with reference TRBV7-2 and TRBJ1-2 gives the whole variable domain GAGVSQSPSNKVTEKGKDVELRCDPISGHTALYWYRQSLGQGLEFLIYFQGNSAPDKSGLPSDRFSAERTGGSVSTLTIQRTQQEDSAVYLCASSLGTDRAGGYTFGSGTRLTVV.

There are a few counts of this clonotype. The V call is TRBV6-1, the J call TRBJ1-1; D remains ambiguous. Germline CDR1 is MNHNS and CDR2 is SASEGT. The CDR3 sequence is 14 residues long. V lost 6 bases and J 1 base, leaving 12 bases between the germline ends. CDR3 nucleotides: TGTGCCAGCAGCCCTGCCTCCAGGAACACTGAAGCTTTCTTT. Its translation: CASSPASRNTEAFF.

The V call is TRBV6-2 or TRBV6-3, the J call TRBJ2-2; TRBD1 matches 9 bases. The CDR3 length is 14 residues. Per germline, CDR1 MNHEY and CDR2 SVGEGT. Trimming at V came to 5 bases and at J to 3 bases, leaving 1 base not matched to a gene. The CDR3: CASSRTGDTGELFF. As DNA, the CDR3 is TGTGCCAGCAGTCGGACAGGGGACACCGGGGAGCTGTTTTTT.

This clonotype has more than one count but fewer than ten. CDR3 nucleotide sequence: TGTGCCAGCAGTGCGCAGGGTCCCTACAATGAGCAGTTCTTC. Amino acid sequence: CASSAQGPYNEQFF. V and J are TRBV2 and TRBJ2-1, with D perhaps matching TRBD1 (5 bases). CDR1 SNHLY and CDR2 FYNNEI come from the germline V gene. The V end lost 4 bases, the J end lost 2 bases, and 9 bases lay between the germline ends. This CDR3 comprises 14 residues.

This sequence joins TRBV29-1 and TRBJ1-4; D ambiguous. The CDR3 totals 16 residues. Per germline, CDR1 SQVTM and CDR2 ANQGSEA. The V end lost 4 bases, the J end lost 0 bases, and 15 bases lay between the germline ends. The CDR3 loop is CSVAGVKSSTNEKLFF. Here the CDR3 DNA reads TGCAGCGTTGCGGGCGTCAAGTCGTCAACTAATGAAAAACTGTTTTTT.

The chain has TRBV6-4 and TRBJ2-1, with D perhaps TRBD1 (5 bases). With 5 bases removed from V and 0 bases from J, the gap between germline ends came to 5 bases. This CDR3 comprises 13 residues. Germline V gene sequence: CDR1 MRHNA, CDR2 SNTAGT. This chain's CDR3 is CASSQGSYNEQFF. The CDR3 DNA reads as TGTGCCAGCAGTCAGGGCTCCTACAATGAGCAGTTCTTC.

This chain joins TRBV6-5 and TRBJ2-7; 12 bases match TRBD1. This CDR3 contains 17 residues. After removal of 0 bases from V and 6 bases from J, the junction contained 9 bases not matched to a gene. The germline V gene has CDR1 MNHEY and CDR2 SVGAGI. The CDR3 region is CASSYSRRGQGAVEQYF. In DNA form, the CDR3 reads TGTGCCAGCAGTTACTCTCGCCGGGGACAGGGGGCTGTCGAGCAGTACTTC.

The rearrangement links TRBV5-1 to TRBJ1-1, with 8 bases identical to TRBD1. CDR3 length: 15 amino acids. V shed 0 bases, J shed 1 base, and the junction held 2 bases outside the gene matches. Germline V lookup: CDR1 SGHRS, CDR2 YFSETQ. The CDR3 is CASSLGQGPNTEAFF. CDR3 bases: TGCGCCAGCAGCTTGGGACAGGGGCCGAACACTGAAGCTTTCTTT.

The chain combines TRBV6-2 or TRBV6-3 with TRBJ1-1; D is uncertain. Germline V gene data show CDR1 as MNHEY and CDR2 as SVGEGT. Between the trimmed V and J ends, which lost 7 bases and 7 bases, there was a span of 13 bases. CDR3 length: 12 residues. CDR3 bases: TGTGCCAGCAACCTTGGCTACGGTGAAGCTTTCTTT. It encodes CASNLGYGEAFF.

The V call is TRBV12-3 or TRBV12-4, the J call TRBJ2-4; D could derive from TRBD1 or TRBD2 (5 bases each). The CDR3 totals 16 residues. The V and J ends lost 3 bases and 0 bases respectively, with 12 bases between them. This chain's CDR3 is CASSFGAGLAKNIQYF. CDR3 coding DNA: TGTGCCAGCAGTTTTGGGGCGGGTCTAGCCAAAAACATTCAGTACTTC.

This chain connects TRBV7-2 to TRBJ1-2; 7 bases agree with TRBD1. CDR1 is SGHTA and CDR2 is FQGNSA in the germline V gene. This CDR3 has 16 residues. V trimming: 2 bases; J trimming: 7 bases; junction bases outside the gene matches: 13. The CDR3 is CASSLPNRQGGIGYTF. In nucleotides, the CDR3 is TGTGCCAGCAGCTTACCAAACAGACAGGGAGGAATTGGCTACACCTTC.

The chain employs TRBV24-1 and TRBJ2-5; a weak D match, TRBD2 (5 bases). The germline gives CDR1 KGHDR, CDR2 SFDVKD. The V and J ends lost 3 bases and 0 bases respectively, with 7 bases between them. The CDR3 extends over 14 amino acids. CDR3 DNA sequence: TGTGCCACCAGTGATCAGGACTACCAAGAGACCCAGTACTTC. Protein sequence: CATSDQDYQETQYF.

This clonotype appeared once. The rearrangement uses TRBV12-5 and TRBJ2-2, with D perhaps given as TRBD1 or TRBD2 (6 bases each). The CDR3 covers 18 residues. The germline V and J ends were trimmed by 0 bases and 5 bases, with 19 bases remaining between them. Germline values: CDR1 LGHNT, CDR2 FRNRAP. CDR3 amino acids: CASGLVIQGGVFTGELFF. In nucleotides, the CDR3 is TGTGCTAGTGGTTTGGTAATACAGGGAGGAGTATTTACCGGGGAGCTGTTTTTT.

This chain links TRBV19 with TRBJ2-7; D gene ambiguous. This CDR3 region has 14 residues. Trimming shortened V by 2 bases and J by 2 bases, and 10 bases separated the two germline ends. In germline, CDR1 is LNHDA, CDR2 SQIVND (reference sequence). The CDR3 region has the DNA TGTGCCAGTAGTATATTGGGCAGAGCCTACGAGCAGTACTTC. It yields the protein CASSILGRAYEQYF.

The J gene is TRBJ2-2, the V gene TRBV9; D might be TRBD2 (5 bases). CDR3 length: 14 residues. The germline CDR1 and CDR2 sequences are SGDLS and YYNGEE. V was cut by 1 base and J by 6 bases, with 10 bases left in between. CDR3 sequence reads: CASSVPLAAGELFF. The CDR3 coding sequence is TGTGCCAGCAGCGTACCCCTAGCAGCCGGGGAGCTGTTTTTT.

The chain combines TRBV24-1 with TRBJ2-3, with TRBD2 matching over 9 bases. Germline CDR1 and CDR2: KGHDR and SFDVKD. J was trimmed by 2 bases and V by 2 bases; bases with no gene match: 7. The CDR3 has 17 amino acids. The CDR3 sequence is CATSDWGGGLATDTQYF. In DNA form, the CDR3 reads TGTGCCACCAGTGATTGGGGGGGGGGACTAGCCACAGATACGCAGTATTTT.

This clonotype has just one count. The chain couples TRBV20-1 to TRBJ1-4; D remains unclear. The CDR3 contains 15 residues. V was clipped by 6 bases and J by 5 bases, with 19 bases between them. The V gene's germline CDR1 is DFQATT and CDR2 SNEGSKA (reference sequence). The CDR3 is CSASKAFRSNEKLFF. DNA for the CDR3: TGCAGTGCGAGTAAGGCATTCAGGTCAAATGAAAAACTGTTTTTT.

CDR3: CASSLGSANYGYTF. CDR3 nucleotides: TGTGCCAGCAGCTTAGGGTCTGCTAACTATGGCTACACCTTC. The chain links TRBV11-2 to TRBJ1-2; no reliable D call. The germline CDR1 and CDR2 sequences are SGHAT and FQNNGV. The CDR3 spans 14 residues. Between the trimmed V and J ends, which lost 1 base and 0 bases, there was a span of 6 bases.

This rearrangement joins TRBV6-5 to TRBJ2-7; no reliable D call. The length of the CDR3 is 15 residues. Germline CDR1 and CDR2: MNHEY and SVGAGI. Trimming cost V 2 bases and J 4 bases, with 15 bases left between them. As DNA, the CDR3 is TGTGCCAGCAGTTACGGCGGAGATACGACTTACGAGCAGTACTTC. This translates into CASSYGGDTTYEQYF.

Points on this clonotype: An end of the junction does not agree with germline; a read error may underlie this. The CDR3 bases are TGCGCCAGCGGGCTAAGAGCCAGGGAGACCCAGTACTTC. Translation gives CASGLRARETQYF. The J gene is TRBJ2-5, the V gene TRBV7-9; a weak D match, TRBD2 (6 bases). The CDR3 loop spans 13 amino acids. The V gene's germline CDR1 is SEHNR and CDR2 FQNEAQ (reference sequence).

This chain links TRBV6-2 or TRBV6-3 with TRBJ2-1; no clear D. The germline gives CDR1 MNHEY, CDR2 SVGEGT. Trimming removed 4 bases from V and 14 bases from J, with 12 bases in between. This CDR3 is built from 11 residues. CDR3 in amino acids: CASSFSFNEFF. The DNA of the CDR3 is TGTGCCAGCAGTTTTTCGTTTAATGAGTTCTTC.

V is TRBV28 and J is TRBJ2-3, with a weak D call TRBD2 (5 bases). This CDR3 comprises 14 residues. Germline values: CDR1 MDHEN, CDR2 SYDVKM. Trimming took 2 bases from V and 5 from J, leaving 11 bases between them. CDR3 DNA: TGTGCCAGCAGTTTACTCGTCGGAGGAGATACGCAGTATTTT. It encodes CASSLLVGGDTQYF.